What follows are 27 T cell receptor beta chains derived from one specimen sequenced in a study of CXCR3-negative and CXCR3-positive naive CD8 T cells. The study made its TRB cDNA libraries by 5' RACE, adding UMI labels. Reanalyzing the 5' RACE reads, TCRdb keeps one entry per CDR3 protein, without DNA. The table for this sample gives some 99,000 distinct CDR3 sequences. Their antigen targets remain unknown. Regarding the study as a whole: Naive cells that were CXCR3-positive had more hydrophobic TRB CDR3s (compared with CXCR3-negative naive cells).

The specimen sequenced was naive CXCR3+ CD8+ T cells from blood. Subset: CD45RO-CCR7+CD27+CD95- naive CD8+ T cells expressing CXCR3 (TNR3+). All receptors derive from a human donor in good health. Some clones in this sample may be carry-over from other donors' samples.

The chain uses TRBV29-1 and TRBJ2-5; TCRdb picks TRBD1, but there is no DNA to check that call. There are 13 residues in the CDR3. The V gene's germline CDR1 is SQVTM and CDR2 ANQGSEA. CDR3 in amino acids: CSVDEGDGETQYF.

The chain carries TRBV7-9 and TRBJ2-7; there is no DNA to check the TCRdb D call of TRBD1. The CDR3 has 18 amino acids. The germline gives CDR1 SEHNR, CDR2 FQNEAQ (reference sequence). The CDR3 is CASSSPGGQGTSIYEQYF.

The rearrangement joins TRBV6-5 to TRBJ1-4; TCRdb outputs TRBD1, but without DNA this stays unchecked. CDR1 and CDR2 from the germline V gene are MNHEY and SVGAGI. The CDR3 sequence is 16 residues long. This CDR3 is CASSYSLSGAGEKLFF.

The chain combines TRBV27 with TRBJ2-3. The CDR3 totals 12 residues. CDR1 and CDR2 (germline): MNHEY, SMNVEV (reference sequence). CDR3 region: CASSLMGDTHYF.

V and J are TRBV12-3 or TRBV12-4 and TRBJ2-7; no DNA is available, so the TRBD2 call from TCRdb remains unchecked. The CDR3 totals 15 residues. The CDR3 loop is CASMGLAGVSYEQYF.

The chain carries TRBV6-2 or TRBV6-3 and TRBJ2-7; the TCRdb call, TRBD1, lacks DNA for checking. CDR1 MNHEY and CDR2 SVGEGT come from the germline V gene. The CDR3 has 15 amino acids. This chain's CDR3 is CASSLRTDGQGEQYF.

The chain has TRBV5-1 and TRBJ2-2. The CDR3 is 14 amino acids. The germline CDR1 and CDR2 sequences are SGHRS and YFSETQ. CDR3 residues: CASSPTANTGELFF.

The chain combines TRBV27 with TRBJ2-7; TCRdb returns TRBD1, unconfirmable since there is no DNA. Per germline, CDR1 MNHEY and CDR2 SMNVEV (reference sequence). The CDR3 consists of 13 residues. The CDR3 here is CASRDRGSNEQYF.

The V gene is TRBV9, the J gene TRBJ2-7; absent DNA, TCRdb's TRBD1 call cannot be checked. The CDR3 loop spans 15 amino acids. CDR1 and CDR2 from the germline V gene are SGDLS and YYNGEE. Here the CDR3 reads CASSSRQGEGNEQYF.

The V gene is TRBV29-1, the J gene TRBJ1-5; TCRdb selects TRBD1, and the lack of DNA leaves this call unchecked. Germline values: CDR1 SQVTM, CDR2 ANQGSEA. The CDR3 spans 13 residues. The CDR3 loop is CSVEDRGGQPQHF.

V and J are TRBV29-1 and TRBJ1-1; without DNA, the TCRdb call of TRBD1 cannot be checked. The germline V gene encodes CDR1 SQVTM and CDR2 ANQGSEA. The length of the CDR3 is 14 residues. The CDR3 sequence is CSVAWVGGNTEAFF.

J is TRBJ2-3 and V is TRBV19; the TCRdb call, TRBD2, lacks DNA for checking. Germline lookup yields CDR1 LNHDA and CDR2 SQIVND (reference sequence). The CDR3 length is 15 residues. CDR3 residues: CASKLSGGWADTQYF.

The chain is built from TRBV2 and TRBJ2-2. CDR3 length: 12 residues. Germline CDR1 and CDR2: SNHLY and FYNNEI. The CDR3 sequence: CASSGKQGELFF.

CDR3 in amino acids: CSVVGGMAEFAEAFF. This rearrangement joins TRBV29-1 to TRBJ1-1. Germline CDR1 SQVTM, CDR2 ANQGSEA. This CDR3 has 15 amino acids.

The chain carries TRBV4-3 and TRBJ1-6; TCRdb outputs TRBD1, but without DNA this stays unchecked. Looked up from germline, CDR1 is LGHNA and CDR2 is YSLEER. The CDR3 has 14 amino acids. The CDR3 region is CASSQSLENSPLHF.

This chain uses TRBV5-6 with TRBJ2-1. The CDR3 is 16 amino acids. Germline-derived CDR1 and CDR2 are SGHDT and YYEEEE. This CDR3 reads CASSFGSGMGKNEQFF. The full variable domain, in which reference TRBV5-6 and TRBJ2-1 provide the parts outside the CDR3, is DAGVTQSPTHLIKTRGQQVTLRCSPKSGHDTVSWYQQALGQGPQFIFQYYEEEERQRGNFPDRFSGHQFPNYSSELNVNALLLGDSALYLCASSFGSGMGKNEQFFGPGTRLTVL.

CDR3 in amino acids: CASSLVPSGYEQYF. The chain employs TRBV7-9 and TRBJ2-7; lacking DNA, the TRBD2 call made by TCRdb goes unchecked. The CDR3 spans 14 residues. Germline V lookup: CDR1 SEHNR, CDR2 FQNEAQ (reference sequence).

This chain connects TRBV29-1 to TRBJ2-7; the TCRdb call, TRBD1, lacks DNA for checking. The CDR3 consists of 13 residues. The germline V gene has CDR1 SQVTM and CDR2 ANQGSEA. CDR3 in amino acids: CSAQGHGSYEQYF.

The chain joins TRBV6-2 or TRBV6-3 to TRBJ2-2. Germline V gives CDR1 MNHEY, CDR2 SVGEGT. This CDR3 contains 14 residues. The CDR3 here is CASSLPANTGELFF.

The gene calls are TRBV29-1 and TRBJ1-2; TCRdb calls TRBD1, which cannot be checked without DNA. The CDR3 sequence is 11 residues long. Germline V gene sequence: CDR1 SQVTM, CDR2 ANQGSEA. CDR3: CSVGTGYGYTF.

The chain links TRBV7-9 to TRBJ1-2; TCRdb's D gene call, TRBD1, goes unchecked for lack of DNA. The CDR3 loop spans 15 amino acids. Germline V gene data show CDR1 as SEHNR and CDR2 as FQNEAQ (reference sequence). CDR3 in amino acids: CASSLDPGAAYGYTF.

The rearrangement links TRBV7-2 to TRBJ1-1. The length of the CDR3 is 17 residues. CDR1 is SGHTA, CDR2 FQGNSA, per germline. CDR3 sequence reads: CASSQTAFPRIHTEAFF.

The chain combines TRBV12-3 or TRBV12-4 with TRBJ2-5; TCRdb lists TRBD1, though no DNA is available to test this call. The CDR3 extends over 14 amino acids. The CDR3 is CASSFGGGRETQYF.

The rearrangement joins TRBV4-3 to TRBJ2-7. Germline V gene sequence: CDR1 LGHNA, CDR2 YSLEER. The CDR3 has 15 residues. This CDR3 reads CASSQGRGGSYEQYF.

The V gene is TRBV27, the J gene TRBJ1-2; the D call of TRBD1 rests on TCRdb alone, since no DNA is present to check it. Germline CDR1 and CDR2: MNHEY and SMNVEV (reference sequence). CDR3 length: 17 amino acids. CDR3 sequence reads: CASSANRGPILNYGYTF.

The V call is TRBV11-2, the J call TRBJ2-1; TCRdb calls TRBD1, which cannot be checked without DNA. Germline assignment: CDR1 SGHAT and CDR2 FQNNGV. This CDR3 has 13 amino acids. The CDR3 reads CASRAPGEDEQFF.

CDR3 residues: CASTQGQRNTEAFF. The chain is built from TRBV7-9 and TRBJ1-1; TCRdb gives TRBD1 as the D gene, but with no DNA this cannot be confirmed. Per germline, CDR1 SEHNR and CDR2 FQNEAQ (reference sequence). The CDR3 is made up of 14 amino acids.